The rows below give T cell receptor beta chains drawn from one sample of a study of shared clonotypes between healthy human individuals. Measured with immunoSEQ multiplex PCR; TCRdb has only the in-frame clones, and not every one. The sample shows 500,000 to 650,000 clones, around 80% of them seen only once. Material: PBMCs. The receptors here all came from a woman aged 35 to 49 in good health. Some clones in this sample may be carry-over from other donors' samples. The CDR3 runs from the conserved cysteine through the conserved F or W. Fields, in order: V gene, CDR3 length, CDR3 protein.

TRBV19 | 14 | CASSHGAGYTEAFF
TRBV11-2 | 16 | CASSIGTSGRLNEQFF
TRBV7-7 | 14 | CASSLDTSANEQFF
TRBV30 | 10 | CAWGGREQFF
TRBV4-3 | 17 | CASSQEGGRALGETQYF
TRBV5-4 | 17 | CASSAGTSATNTGELFF
TRBV9 | 13 | CASSNSENTEAFF
TRBV2 | 15 | CASSPQGLGNTEAFF
TRBV6-5 | 13 | CASKVTSGNEQFF
TRBV5-1 | 11 | CASSAGTEKRF
TRBV18 | 16 | CASSPLTSGRAAEQFF
TRBV21-1 | 13 | CASSTRGSYEQYF
TRBV7-3 | 14 | CASSLTGPGGEQYF
TRBV7-2 | 13 | CASSLYSGSRRFF
TRBV4-1 | 17 | CASSLRASGAQQETQYF
TRBV30 | 12 | CAWSGGAYEQYF
TRBV19 | 13 | CASSILRNTEAFF
TRBV11-2 | 14 | CASSSRDTNYEQYF
TRBV5-5 | 15 | CASSWDGSSYNEQFF
TRBV30 | 16 | CAWSSPGPPGANVLTF
TRBV30 | 15 | CAWSVGLAGANEQFF
TRBV6-1 | 16 | CASSEAVAGPTGELFF
TRBV9 | 15 | CASSVAAGRGEKLFF
TRBV11-2 | 13 | CASSKTENTEAFF
TRBV5-5 | 16 | CASSSRSGQDAFGYTF
TRBV28 | 14 | CASSLNSANEKLFF
TRBV4-2 | 17 | CASSHPSQGVRSYEQYF
TRBV28 | 17 | CASSPLGAQANTGELFF
TRBV7-8 | 17 | CASSLAGGRGSSYEQYF
TRBV4-2 | 19 | CASSQEIIFSGSFSETQYF
TRBV14 | 14 | CASSQASGGGGQYF
TRBV4-2 | 21 | CASSQVLASGSWGPGNYEQYF
TRBV5-1 | 14 | CASSFPTGGNEQFF
TRBV7-9 | 14 | CASSYTTGSSEQYF
TRBV18 | 14 | CASSVNSGTGELFF
TRBV28 | 12 | CAAAQVSYEQYF
TRBV18 | 14 | CASSLGGLNTEAFF
TRBV5-1 | 13 | CASSFSSSYEQYF
TRBV30 | 14 | CAWSVTGYNSPLHF
TRBV10-3 | 17 | CAISESGLAGGQETQYF
TRBV6-1 | 15 | CASSEGDRGPGELFF
TRBV6-1 | 15 | CASSGGSSGANVLTF
TRBV7-6 | 14 | CASSLSQGNTEAFF
TRBV7-2 | 16 | CASSLHTAGSQETQYF
TRBV28 | 14 | CASSLSGPDQPQHF
TRBV6-1 | 14 | CASSDYYLGEKLFF
TRBV28 | 14 | CASTPRTGHTEAFF
TRBV11-2 | 13 | CASSLGSNQPQHF
TRBV28 | 12 | CASSSSGTLQFF
TRBV5-6 | 14 | CASSGTGAGTEAFF
TRBV19 | 15 | CASSLIRDGSYEQYF
TRBV25-1 | 14 | CASSISRGSYEQYF
TRBV27 | 15 | CASNSAGTDSRTQYF
TRBV11-2 | 17 | CASSSGSSGRGTDTQYF
TRBV5-4 | 14 | CASSLAGTDHEQYF
TRBV5-1 | 14 | CASSARDRQETQYF
TRBV19 | 11 | CASRQRYGYTF